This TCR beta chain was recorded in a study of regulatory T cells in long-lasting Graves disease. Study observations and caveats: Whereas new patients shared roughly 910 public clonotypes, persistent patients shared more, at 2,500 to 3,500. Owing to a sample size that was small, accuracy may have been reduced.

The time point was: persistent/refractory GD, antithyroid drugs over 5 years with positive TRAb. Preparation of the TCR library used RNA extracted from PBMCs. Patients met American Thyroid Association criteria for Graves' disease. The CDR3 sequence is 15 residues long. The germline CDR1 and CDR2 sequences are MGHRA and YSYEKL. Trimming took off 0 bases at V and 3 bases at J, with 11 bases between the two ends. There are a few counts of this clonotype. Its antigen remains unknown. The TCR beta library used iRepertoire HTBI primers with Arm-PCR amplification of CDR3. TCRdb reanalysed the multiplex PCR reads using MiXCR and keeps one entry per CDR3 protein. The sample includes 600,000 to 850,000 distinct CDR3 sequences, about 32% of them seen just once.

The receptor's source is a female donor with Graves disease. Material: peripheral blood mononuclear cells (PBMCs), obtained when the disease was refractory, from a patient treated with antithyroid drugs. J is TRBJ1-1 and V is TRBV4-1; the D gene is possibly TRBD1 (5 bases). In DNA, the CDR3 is TGCGCCAGCAGCCAAGAACTCTGGGACCACACTGAAGCTTTCTTT. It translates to CASSQELWDHTEAFF.